Sequencing of this T cell receptor (beta chain) was carried out in a study of T cells in Graves' hyperthyroidism and ophthalmopathy. About the study: Peripheral blood was collected at initial diagnosis, before any treatment.

RNA transcripts were the template for amplifying TCR beta CDR3 regions. First-round RT-PCR targeting the TCR CDR3 was performed with the HTBI primer set. One entry per CDR3 protein results from TCRdb running MiXCR on the multiplex PCR reads. Of 730,000 or so distinct CDR3 sequences listed, around a sixth are singletons. There are 14 residues in the CDR3. The germline V gene encodes CDR1 WNHNN and CDR2 SYGVQD (reference sequence). V lost 6 bases and J lost 5; bases outside the gene matches: 6. Participants, patients aged 18 to 65, had newly diagnosed hyperthyroidism with a duration under 2 months. The study left out patients who had uncontrolled infection, other autoimmune disease, pregnancy or lactation. The blood was taken when hyperthyroidism was first diagnosed, before any ophthalmopathy symptoms showed up.

The rearrangement uses TRBV10-1 and TRBJ2-7; TRBD2 matches 11 bases. This sequence was found in a woman aged 50 to 60 with Graves' hyperthyroidism that later progressed to Graves' ophthalmopathy. The sample consisted of blood. As DNA, the CDR3 is TGCGCCAGCAGCACTAGCGGGGGCCTTAACGAGCAGTACTTC. Its translation is CASSTSGGLNEQYF.